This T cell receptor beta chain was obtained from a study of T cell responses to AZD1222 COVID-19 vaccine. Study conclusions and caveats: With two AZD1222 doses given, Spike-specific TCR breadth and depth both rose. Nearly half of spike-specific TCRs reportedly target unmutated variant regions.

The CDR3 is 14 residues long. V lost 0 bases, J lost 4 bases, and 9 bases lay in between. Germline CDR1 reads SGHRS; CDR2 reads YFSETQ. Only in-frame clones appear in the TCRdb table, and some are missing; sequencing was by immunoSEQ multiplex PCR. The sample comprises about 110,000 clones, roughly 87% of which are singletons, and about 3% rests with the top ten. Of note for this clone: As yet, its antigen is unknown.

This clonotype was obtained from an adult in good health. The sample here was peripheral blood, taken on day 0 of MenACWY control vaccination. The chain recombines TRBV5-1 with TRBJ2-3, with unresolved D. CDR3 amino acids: CASSLAGPADTQYF. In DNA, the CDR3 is TGCGCCAGCAGCTTGGCCGGACCCGCAGATACGCAGTATTTT.